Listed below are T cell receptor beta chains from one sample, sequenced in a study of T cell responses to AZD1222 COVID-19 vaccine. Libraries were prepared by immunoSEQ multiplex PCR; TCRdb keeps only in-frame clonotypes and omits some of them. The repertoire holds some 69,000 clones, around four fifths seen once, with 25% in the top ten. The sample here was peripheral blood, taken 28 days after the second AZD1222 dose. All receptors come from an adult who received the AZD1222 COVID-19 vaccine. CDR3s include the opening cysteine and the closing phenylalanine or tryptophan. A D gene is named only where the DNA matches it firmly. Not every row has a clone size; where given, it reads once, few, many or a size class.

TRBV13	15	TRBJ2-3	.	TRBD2	TGTGCCAGCAGCATGGGACTAGCGGGATCGGATACGCAGTATTTT	CASSMGLAGSDTQYF
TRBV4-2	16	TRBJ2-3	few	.	TGTGCCAGCAGCCAAGACGGACTGAGGGGGGCAGATACGCAGTATTTT	CASSQDGLRGADTQYF
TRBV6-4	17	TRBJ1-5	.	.	TGTGCCAGCAGTGACTCGGGGCTCACGGTAGGCAATCAGCCCCAGCATTTT	CASSDSGLTVGNQPQHF
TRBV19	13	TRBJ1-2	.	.	TGTGCCAGTAGTACCCTCCCTGGGAGGGACTACACCTTC	CASSTLPGRDYTF
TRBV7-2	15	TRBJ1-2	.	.	TGTGCCAGCAGCTTAAGGGCGACAGGCCAAGGTGGCTACACCTTC	CASSLRATGQGGYTF
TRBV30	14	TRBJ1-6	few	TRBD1	TGTGCCTGGAAACGACAGGGTGCTAATTCACCCCTCCACTTT	CAWKRQGANSPLHF
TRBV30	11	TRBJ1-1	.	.	TGTGCCTGGAGGTTGGGAGTGTGGGCTTTCTTT	CAWRLGVWAFF
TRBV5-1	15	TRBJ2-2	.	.	TGCGCCAGCAGCTTCGGTGGTGGCGGTACCGGGGAGCTGTTTTTT	CASSFGGGGTGELFF
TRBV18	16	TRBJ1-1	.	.	TGTGCCAGCTCACCGGGCAGCGCCCGGATGAACACTGAAGCTTTCTTT	CASSPGSARMNTEAFF
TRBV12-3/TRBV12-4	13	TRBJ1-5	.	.	TGTGCCAGCAGTTTGTCCAGGGACCAGCCCCAGCATTTT	CASSLSRDQPQHF
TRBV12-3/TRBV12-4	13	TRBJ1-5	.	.	TGTGCCAGCAGTTTCGTTTTGGGCGACAGCCAGCATTTT	CASSFVLGDSQHF
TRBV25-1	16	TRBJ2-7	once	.	TGTGCCAGCAGTGACGCCGGAATTCTTTCCCATTACGAGCAGTACTTC	CASSDAGILSHYEQYF
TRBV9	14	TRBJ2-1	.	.	TGTGCCAGCAGCCCTCAACTGGGGTTAAATGAGCAGTTCTTC	CASSPQLGLNEQFF
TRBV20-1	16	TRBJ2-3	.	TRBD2	TGCAGTGCTAGTGGACTAGTTAAGCCTAGCACAGATACGCAGTATTTT	CSASGLVKPSTDTQYF
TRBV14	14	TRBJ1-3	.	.	TGTGCCAGCAGCCAAGGCCACTCTGGAAACACCATATATTTT	CASSQGHSGNTIYF
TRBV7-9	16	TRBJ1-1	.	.	TGTGCCAGCAGCTTCCCCCGACAGGACTCGAACACTGAAGCTTTCTTT	CASSFPRQDSNTEAFF
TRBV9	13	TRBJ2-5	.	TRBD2	TGTGCCAGCAGCGTAGCGGGGGGAGAGACCCAGTACTTC	CASSVAGGETQYF
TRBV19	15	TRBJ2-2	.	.	TGTGCCAGTAGTTTGCATAGCCAAATTTCCGGGGAGCTGTTTTTT	CASSLHSQISGELFF
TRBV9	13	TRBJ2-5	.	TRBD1	TGTGCCAGCAGCGTCAGGGGGCAAGAGACCCAGTACTTC	CASSVRGQETQYF
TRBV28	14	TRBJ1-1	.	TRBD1	TGTGCCAGCAGTTTATTCACCAGGGGGCGAAAAGCTTTCTTT	CASSLFTRGRKAFF
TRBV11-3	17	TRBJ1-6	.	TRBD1	TGTGCCAGCAGCTCAGGACAGGGGGAGTTGTGGGACTCACCCCTCCACTTT	CASSSGQGELWDSPLHF
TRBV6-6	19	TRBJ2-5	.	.	TGTGCCAGCAGTCGTGCCTTACCACAGGGAAATGGGCCAAGACAGACCCAGTACTTC	CASSRALPQGNGPRQTQYF
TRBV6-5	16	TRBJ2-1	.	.	TGTGCCAGCAGTTACTCGATCTCAGCCTCAGCAACTGAGCAGTTCTTC	CASSYSISASATEQFF
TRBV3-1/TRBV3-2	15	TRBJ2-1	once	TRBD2	TGTGCCAGCAGTGGACTAGCGGGAGTGGGGAATGAGCAGTTCTTC	CASSGLAGVGNEQFF
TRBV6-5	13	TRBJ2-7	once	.	TGTGCCAGCAGTAGAGAGCTCTCCTACGAGCAGTACTTC	CASSRELSYEQYF